The 20 T cell receptor beta chains below come from one sample, sequenced in a study of blood T cell repertoires in COVID-19. TCRdb keeps only in-frame clones here, not all; method: immunoSEQ multiplex PCR. Here the sample spans tens of thousands of clones, about 90% being singletons. Sequenced: peripheral blood. The receptors shown here come from a man younger than 35 with COVID-19, enrolled during active disease.

The chain has TRBV28 and TRBJ1-2; maybe TRBD1 (5 bases). The CDR3 loop spans 11 amino acids. The germline V gene has CDR1 MDHEN and CDR2 SYDVKM. V was cut by 5 bases and J by 6 bases, with 7 bases left in between. CDR3 nucleotide sequence: TGTGCCAGCAGTCCGACAGATGGCTACACCTTC. The encoded protein is CASSPTDGYTF.

This clone was observed a handful of times. Other DNA sequences from this sample encode an identical CDR3 as well. The rearrangement joins TRBV9 to TRBJ1-2, with 7 nucleotides matching TRBD1. This CDR3 is 12 amino acids long. Germline trimming cut 3 bases from V and 5 bases from J; bases unmatched to any gene: 1. Germline V gene sequence: CDR1 SGDLS, CDR2 YYNGEE. CDR3 sequence: CASSATGYGYTF. The CDR3 DNA reads TGTGCCAGCAGCGCGACAGGGTATGGCTACACCTTC.

This clone was picked up one time. This chain connects TRBV14 to TRBJ1-5; D remains unclear. Trimming cost V 0 bases and J 1 base, with 10 bases left between them. CDR1 and CDR2 from the germline V gene are SGHDN and FVKESK. This CDR3 spans 16 amino acids. The CDR3 here is CASSQDGGRSNQPQHF. DNA for the CDR3: TGTGCCAGCAGCCAAGATGGTGGGAGGAGCAATCAGCCCCAGCATTTT.

The chain carries TRBV5-5 and TRBJ1-5; no reliable D call. Germline V gene sequence: CDR1 SGHKS, CDR2 YYEKEE (reference sequence). The CDR3 runs to 13 residues. The ends were cut back, 10 bases at V and 0 bases at J, with 11 bases in the middle. CDR3 protein: CASRQNSNQPQHF. CDR3 DNA sequence: TGTGCCTCCAGGCAGAATAGCAATCAGCCCCAGCATTTT.

The chain combines TRBV30 with TRBJ2-1; D is undetermined. Trimming cost V 2 bases and J 5 bases, with 4 bases left between them. The V gene's germline CDR1 is GTSNPN and CDR2 SVGIG (reference sequence). The CDR3 consists of 11 residues. The CDR3: CAWSLDNEQFF. CDR3 DNA sequence: TGTGCCTGGAGTCTTGACAATGAGCAGTTCTTC.

The chain uses TRBV7-9 and TRBJ1-3; 9 positions match TRBD1. The germline V gene has CDR1 SEHNR and CDR2 FQNEAQ (reference sequence). This CDR3 has 15 amino acids. The V segment lost 5 bases and the J segment 4 bases; nucleotides outside the gene matches: 6. CDR3 protein: CASSTWTGAGNTIYF. Here the CDR3 DNA reads TGTGCCAGCAGCACCTGGACAGGGGCGGGAAACACCATATATTTT.

This chain joins TRBV4-2 and TRBJ1-4; 10 bases fit TRBD1. CDR1 and CDR2 (germline): LGHNA, YNFKEQ. V dropped 0 bases and J dropped 6; count of bases not matched to a gene: 4. This CDR3 comprises 16 residues. The CDR3 bases are TGTGCCAGCAGCCAAGATGGCGGGACAGGGGATGAAAAACTGTTTTTT. As protein: CASSQDGGTGDEKLFF.

This clone was counted ten times or more. The rearrangement uses TRBV7-2 and TRBJ2-3, with TRBD2 identical over 8 bases. The germline gives CDR1 SGHTA, CDR2 FQGNSA. This CDR3 region has 16 residues. Unmatched junction bases numbered 7, after V lost 2 bases and J lost 3 bases. The CDR3 DNA sequence: TGTGCCAGCAGCTTAACGGGGGGGGCCGGGACAGATACGCAGTATTTT. Encoded protein: CASSLTGGAGTDTQYF.

The genes are TRBV5-5 and TRBJ1-1; TRBD1 matches at 11 bases. The CDR3 covers 17 residues. Per the germline V gene, CDR1 is SGHKS and CDR2 is YYEKEE (reference sequence). V dropped 2 bases and J dropped 0; count of bases not matched to a gene: 6. In nucleotides, the CDR3 is TGTGCCAGCAGCTTTCCGGGACAGGGGGTATTGAACACTGAAGCTTTCTTT. The encoded protein is CASSFPGQGVLNTEAFF.

The V gene is TRBV5-1, the J gene TRBJ2-1, with 7 bases aligning to TRBD1. This CDR3 is 14 amino acids long. Germline assignment: CDR1 SGHRS and CDR2 YFSETQ. Trimming took 0 bases from V and 7 from J; bases not matched to a gene: 4. CDR3 region: CASSLGQGWNEQFF. The CDR3 coding sequence is TGCGCCAGCAGCTTGGGACAGGGTTGGAATGAGCAGTTCTTC.

V is TRBV4-2 and J is TRBJ1-6; perhaps TRBD1 as D (5 bases). V lost 2 bases and J lost 7, with 15 bases in between. The CDR3 is 16 amino acids. Per the germline V gene, CDR1 is LGHNA and CDR2 is YNFKEQ. CDR3 residues: CASSQTAGRGNSPLHF. The CDR3 DNA sequence: TGTGCCAGCAGCCAAACCGCGGGGCGCGGAAATTCACCCCTCCACTTT.

The genes are TRBV7-9 and TRBJ1-4, with 12 bases that match TRBD1. Germline CDR1 and CDR2: SEHNR and FQNEAQ (reference sequence). This CDR3 is 14 amino acids long. The ends lost 5 bases at V and 10 bases at J; junction bases unmatched: 5. The CDR3 loop reads CASSPGQGAVKLFF. The CDR3 DNA is TGTGCCAGCAGCCCGGGACAGGGGGCTGTAAAACTGTTTTTT.

The chain combines TRBV7-2 with TRBJ1-5, with D possibly being TRBD1 (6 bases). CDR3 length: 15 residues. Germline lookup yields CDR1 SGHTA and CDR2 FQGNSA. Trimming stripped 4 bases from V and 0 bases from J, with 10 bases between. CDR3 sequence: CASSSGGSSNQPQHF. CDR3 nucleotide sequence: TGTGCCAGCAGCTCGGGGGGCTCTAGCAATCAGCCCCAGCATTTT.

The rearrangement uses TRBV6-5 and TRBJ2-1; TRBD2 is a possible D gene (6 bases). V lost 0 bases and J lost 4, with 13 bases in between. Germline V gives CDR1 MNHEY, CDR2 SVGAGI. This CDR3 comprises 16 residues. As DNA, the CDR3 is TGTGCCAGCAGTTACTCGAGTCTAGCGATTTACAATGAGCAGTTCTTC. Amino acids: CASSYSSLAIYNEQFF.

The chain combines TRBV28 with TRBJ2-7; 9 bases line up with TRBD1. Germline values: CDR1 MDHEN, CDR2 SYDVKM. The V and J ends lost 6 bases and 3 bases, in that order; junction bases with no gene match: 3. This CDR3 contains 13 residues. CDR3 loop: CASRDRGLYEQYF. In DNA, the CDR3 is TGTGCCAGCAGGGACAGGGGCCTCTACGAGCAGTACTTC.

V gene TRBV19 combines with J gene TRBJ1-6, with 10 bases that match TRBD1. J lost 10 bases, V lost 6 bases, and 9 bases had no gene match. Germline loops: CDR1 LNHDA, CDR2 SQIVND (reference sequence). There are 15 residues in the CDR3. CDR3 sequence (DNA): TGTGCCAGTAGAGCCCGACAGGGGGCAGGGTCACCCCTCCACTTT. This encodes CASRARQGAGSPLHF.

The rearrangement links TRBV27 to TRBJ2-7; no clear D. The V and J ends lost 6 bases and 0 bases respectively, with 9 bases between them. The CDR3 totals 13 residues. Germline V gene lookup returns CDR1 MNHEY and CDR2 SMNVEV (reference sequence). Here the CDR3 reads CASRGVSSYEQYF. CDR3 in DNA: TGTGCCAGCAGGGGCGTAAGCTCCTACGAGCAGTACTTC.

The chain has TRBV11-2 and TRBJ2-3, with TRBD2 matching over 10 bases. This CDR3 has 19 amino acids. The trim removed 3 bases at V and 2 bases at J, leaving 14 bases unmatched. Looked up from germline, CDR1 is SGHAT and CDR2 is FQNNGV. The chain's CDR3 is CASSFRRRGLADFTDTQYF. The DNA for the CDR3 is TGTGCCAGCAGCTTTAGAAGGAGAGGACTAGCGGATTTCACAGATACGCAGTATTTT. Combining the CDR3 with reference TRBV11-2 and TRBJ2-3 gives the whole variable domain EAGVAQSPRYKIIEKRQSVAFWCNPISGHATLYWYQQILGQGPKLLIQFQNNGVVDDSQLPKDRFSAERLKGVDSTLKIQPAKLEDSAVYLCASSFRRRGLADFTDTQYFGPGTRLTVL.

The J gene is TRBJ1-2, the V gene TRBV28; 7 nucleotides align to TRBD1. Germline V gives CDR1 MDHEN, CDR2 SYDVKM. This CDR3 is 14 amino acids long. With 5 bases clipped from V and 6 bases from J, the junction kept 9 bases outside the gene matches. The CDR3 coding sequence is TGTGCCAGCAGTATTACGGGACAGCAAGATGGCTACACCTTC. It translates to CASSITGQQDGYTF.

The chain's CDR3 is CASSDGQAGTLYEQYF. In DNA form, the CDR3 reads TGTGCCAGCAGTGATGGTCAGGCCGGGACACTCTACGAGCAGTACTTC. The chain recombines TRBV2 with TRBJ2-7; tentatively, D is TRBD1 (6 bases). CDR1 SNHLY and CDR2 FYNNEI come from the germline V gene. V lost 3 bases to trimming and J lost 3 bases, with 18 bases between them. The CDR3 spans 16 residues.